Reported below is one T cell receptor beta chain. Repertoires were generated with immunoSEQ multiplex PCR, while TCRdb's copy carries only in-frame clones and drops some. Of approximately 190,000 clones listed, about 80% are singletons. Germline CDR1 MGHDK, CDR2 SYGVNS. This CDR3 contains 16 residues. Trimming took off 0 bases at V and 3 bases at J, with 14 bases between the two ends. This sample stems from a study of blood T cell repertoires in COVID-19. This rearrangement joins TRBV25-1 to TRBJ2-5, with a tentative D call TRBD1 (6 bases). The receptor was derived from a woman aged 55-69 years with acute COVID-19. The sample taken for sequencing was PBMCs or T cells enriched from blood (not recorded which). CDR3 in DNA: TGTGCCAGCAGTGAATATCGAACAGGGATTGAAGAGACCCAGTACTTC. This codes for CASSEYRTGIEETQYF.